This is a list of T cell receptor beta chains from one sample in a study of T cell responses to AZD1222 COVID-19 vaccine. Sequencing was performed with immunoSEQ multiplex PCR; in TCRdb, only in-frame clones are kept and a portion is missing. The sample carries tens of thousands of clones, around three quarters recorded once. Sequenced material: peripheral blood, taken 28 days after the second AZD1222 dose. These receptors all stem from an adult who received the AZD1222 COVID-19 vaccine. Both conserved end residues are part of each CDR3. The order of the fields is CDR3 protein, CDR3 DNA, V gene, J gene, CDR3 length, D gene, clone size. A D gene is named only where the DNA matches it firmly. Size is omitted from some rows. Given values are once, few, many or a class for expanded clones.

CDR3aa: CASSLSDRGSIQYF
CDR3nt: TGTGCCAGCAGCTTGAGCGACAGGGGAAGCATTCAGTACTTC
v_gene: TRBV5-5
j_gene: TRBJ2-4
len: 14
d_gene: TRBD1
abundance: .

CDR3aa: CASSPISRNTEAFF
CDR3nt: TGTGCCAGCTCACCAATTTCCAGGAACACTGAAGCTTTCTTT
v_gene: TRBV18
j_gene: TRBJ1-1
len: 14
d_gene: .
abundance: .

CDR3aa: CASSPTSVSNNEQFF
CDR3nt: TGTGCCAGCAGCCCCACTAGCGTGTCCAACAATGAGCAGTTCTTC
v_gene: TRBV7-8
j_gene: TRBJ2-1
len: 15
d_gene: TRBD2
abundance: .

CDR3aa: CASSLRSGGDTQYF
CDR3nt: TGTGCCAGCAGTTTAAGATCGGGAGGGGATACGCAGTATTTT
v_gene: TRBV27
j_gene: TRBJ2-3
len: 14
d_gene: TRBD2
abundance: .

CDR3aa: CASSEPGGLGSSPLHF
CDR3nt: TGTGCCAGCAGTGAGCCAGGGGGACTTGGGAGCTCACCCCTCCACTTT
v_gene: TRBV2
j_gene: TRBJ1-6
len: 16
d_gene: TRBD1
abundance: .

CDR3aa: CASSYDRGGQPQHF
CDR3nt: TGTGCCAGCAGTTATGACAGGGGCGGCCAGCCCCAGCATTTT
v_gene: TRBV6-5
j_gene: TRBJ1-5
len: 14
d_gene: TRBD1
abundance: .

CDR3aa: CASTRQGLNQPQHF
CDR3nt: TGTGCCAGCACCCGACAGGGGCTGAATCAGCCCCAGCATTTT
v_gene: TRBV19
j_gene: TRBJ1-5
len: 14
d_gene: TRBD1
abundance: .

CDR3aa: CASSPRGGSYNEQFF
CDR3nt: TGTGCCAGCAGCCCAAGGGGCGGAAGCTACAATGAGCAGTTCTTC
v_gene: TRBV7-3
j_gene: TRBJ2-1
len: 15
d_gene: .
abundance: .

CDR3aa: CATTQERQGRYGYTF
CDR3nt: TGTGCCACCACACAAGAACGACAGGGACGGTATGGCTACACCTTC
v_gene: TRBV19
j_gene: TRBJ1-2
len: 15
d_gene: TRBD1
abundance: .

CDR3aa: CASSIIGGTQNEQFF
CDR3nt: TGTGCCAGCAGCATAATAGGGGGTACCCAAAATGAGCAGTTCTTC
v_gene: TRBV7-3
j_gene: TRBJ2-1
len: 15
d_gene: .
abundance: .

CDR3aa: CASSFGGLVSYNEQFF
CDR3nt: TGTGCCAGCAGTTTTGGGGGACTCGTCTCCTACAATGAGCAGTTCTTC
v_gene: TRBV28
j_gene: TRBJ2-1
len: 16
d_gene: .
abundance: .

CDR3aa: CASSFEGLEGQPQHF
CDR3nt: TGTGCCAGCAGTTTTGAGGGGCTGGAAGGGCAGCCCCAGCATTTT
v_gene: TRBV28
j_gene: TRBJ1-5
len: 15
d_gene: .
abundance: few

CDR3aa: CASSVSGKETQYF
CDR3nt: TGTGCCAGCAGCGTATCCGGGAAAGAGACCCAGTACTTC
v_gene: TRBV11-2
j_gene: TRBJ2-5
len: 13
d_gene: .
abundance: few

CDR3aa: CAILAAQGLSGYTF
CDR3nt: TGTGCCATCCTTGCAGCACAGGGTCTTAGTGGCTACACCTTC
v_gene: TRBV10-3
j_gene: TRBJ1-2
len: 14
d_gene: .
abundance: .

CDR3aa: CATSDRIISRGYTF
CDR3nt: TGTGCCACCAGTGATCGGATAATTTCTCGAGGCTACACCTTC
v_gene: TRBV24-1
j_gene: TRBJ1-2
len: 14
d_gene: .
abundance: .

CDR3aa: CASSLGGETPQHF
CDR3nt: TGCGCCAGCAGTCTCGGGGGCGAGACGCCCCAGCATTTT
v_gene: TRBV5-1
j_gene: TRBJ1-5
len: 13
d_gene: .
abundance: .

CDR3aa: CASSLEHPPYEQYF
CDR3nt: TGCGCCAGCAGCTTGGAACACCCTCCTTACGAGCAGTACTTC
v_gene: TRBV5-1
j_gene: TRBJ2-7
len: 14
d_gene: .
abundance: once

CDR3aa: CASSEWGSSPVETQYF
CDR3nt: TGTGCCAGCAGCGAGTGGGGCAGCTCCCCAGTTGAGACCCAGTACTTC
v_gene: TRBV7-3
j_gene: TRBJ2-5
len: 16
d_gene: .
abundance: .

CDR3aa: CASSYSAGPQHF
CDR3nt: TGTGCCAGCAGTTACTCCGCCGGGCCCCAGCATTTT
v_gene: TRBV6-2/TRBV6-3
j_gene: TRBJ1-5
len: 12
d_gene: .
abundance: few

CDR3aa: CASSVLVTGELFF
CDR3nt: TGTGCCAGCAGCGTATTGGTCACCGGGGAGCTGTTTTTT
v_gene: TRBV9
j_gene: TRBJ2-2
len: 13
d_gene: .
abundance: .

CDR3aa: CASSLSHSQETQYF
CDR3nt: TGTGCCAGCAGCTTATCGCACAGCCAAGAGACCCAGTACTTC
v_gene: TRBV7-2
j_gene: TRBJ2-5
len: 14
d_gene: .
abundance: .

CDR3aa: CSVSGQGALEAGYTF
CDR3nt: TGCAGCGTTTCGGGACAGGGGGCATTAGAAGCTGGCTACACCTTC
v_gene: TRBV29-1
j_gene: TRBJ1-2
len: 15
d_gene: TRBD1
abundance: many

CDR3aa: CAWSDRGRGNTIYF
CDR3nt: TGTGCCTGGTCGGACAGGGGGCGTGGAAACACCATATATTTT
v_gene: TRBV30
j_gene: TRBJ1-3
len: 14
d_gene: TRBD1
abundance: .

CDR3aa: CASRIQGGDTIYF
CDR3nt: TGTGCCAGCAGAATACAGGGGGGTGACACCATATATTTT
v_gene: TRBV28
j_gene: TRBJ1-3
len: 13
d_gene: TRBD1
abundance: few

CDR3aa: CASSFGGSTDTQYF
CDR3nt: TGTGCCAGCAGCTTCGGGGGCTCCACAGATACGCAGTATTTT
v_gene: TRBV11-2
j_gene: TRBJ2-3
len: 14
d_gene: .
abundance: .

CDR3aa: CASSQGSGLAAGELFF
CDR3nt: TGCGCCAGCAGCCAAGGATCAGGACTAGCGGCCGGGGAGCTGTTTTTT
v_gene: TRBV4-1
j_gene: TRBJ2-2
len: 16
d_gene: TRBD2
abundance: .

CDR3aa: CAWSGMGASSSYNEQFF
CDR3nt: TGTGCCTGGAGCGGGATGGGGGCTTCGTCCTCCTACAATGAGCAGTTCTTC
v_gene: TRBV30
j_gene: TRBJ2-1
len: 17
d_gene: .
abundance: .

CDR3aa: CASSHPGQEDVDTQYF
CDR3nt: TGTGCCAGCAGCCATCCTGGGCAGGAGGACGTGGATACGCAGTATTTT
v_gene: TRBV9
j_gene: TRBJ2-3
len: 16
d_gene: .
abundance: .

CDR3aa: CASGRLAGGNEQFF
CDR3nt: TGTGCCAGCGGAAGACTAGCGGGAGGTAATGAGCAGTTCTTC
v_gene: TRBV6-5
j_gene: TRBJ2-1
len: 14
d_gene: TRBD2
abundance: .

CDR3aa: CASSFYRGNEQFF
CDR3nt: TGTGCCAGCAGCTTTTACAGGGGTAATGAGCAGTTCTTC
v_gene: TRBV7-2
j_gene: TRBJ2-1
len: 13
d_gene: TRBD1
abundance: .

CDR3aa: CASSQTPGYEQYF
CDR3nt: TGTGCCAGCTCCCAGACACCCGGATACGAGCAGTACTTC
v_gene: TRBV18
j_gene: TRBJ2-7
len: 13
d_gene: .
abundance: .

CDR3aa: CASSVEGRPGQPQHF
CDR3nt: TGTGCCAGCAGCGTAGAAGGCCGGCCTGGACAGCCCCAGCATTTT
v_gene: TRBV9
j_gene: TRBJ1-5
len: 15
d_gene: .
abundance: .

CDR3aa: CASSYGDTMNTGELFF
CDR3nt: TGTGCCAGCAGTTACGGTGACACCATGAACACCGGGGAGCTGTTTTTT
v_gene: TRBV6-5
j_gene: TRBJ2-2
len: 16
d_gene: .
abundance: .

CDR3aa: CASSLTGTGHGYTF
CDR3nt: TGTGCCAGCAGTTTGACCGGGACAGGGCATGGCTACACCTTC
v_gene: TRBV28
j_gene: TRBJ1-2
len: 14
d_gene: TRBD1
abundance: .

CDR3aa: CATSRDTGITTDTQYF
CDR3nt: TGTGCCACCAGCAGAGATACGGGGATAACCACAGATACGCAGTATTTT
v_gene: TRBV15
j_gene: TRBJ2-3
len: 16
d_gene: .
abundance: .

CDR3aa: CASSATGAYGYTF
CDR3nt: TGTGCCAGCAGCGCGACAGGAGCCTATGGCTACACCTTC
v_gene: TRBV9
j_gene: TRBJ1-2
len: 13
d_gene: .
abundance: few

CDR3aa: CASSSGGIQPQHF
CDR3nt: TGTGCCAGCAGTTCGGGGGGGATACAGCCCCAGCATTTT
v_gene: TRBV12-3/TRBV12-4
j_gene: TRBJ1-5
len: 13
d_gene: .
abundance: .

CDR3aa: CATAPTVNTEAFF
CDR3nt: TGTGCCACCGCACCGACAGTGAACACTGAAGCTTTCTTT
v_gene: TRBV6-5
j_gene: TRBJ1-1
len: 13
d_gene: .
abundance: .

CDR3aa: CAWSVGTGKPDTQYF
CDR3nt: TGTGCCTGGAGTGTAGGGACGGGAAAACCAGATACGCAGTATTTT
v_gene: TRBV30
j_gene: TRBJ2-3
len: 15
d_gene: .
abundance: once

CDR3aa: CSVSKANTEAFF
CDR3nt: TGCAGCGTCTCCAAGGCTAACACTGAAGCTTTCTTT
v_gene: TRBV29-1
j_gene: TRBJ1-1
len: 12
d_gene: .
abundance: .

CDR3aa: CASSRGLGSETQYF
CDR3nt: TGTGCCAGCTCACGGGGGTTAGGGTCTGAGACCCAGTACTTC
v_gene: TRBV18
j_gene: TRBJ2-5
len: 14
d_gene: .
abundance: .

CDR3aa: CASSQRTGTGASPLHF
CDR3nt: TGTGCCAGCAGCCAACGCACAGGGACAGGGGCTTCACCCCTCCACTTT
v_gene: TRBV3-1/TRBV3-2
j_gene: TRBJ1-6
len: 16
d_gene: TRBD1
abundance: .

CDR3aa: CASSLSWRGATDTQYF
CDR3nt: TGTGCCAGCAGCCTCTCATGGCGGGGGGCCACAGATACGCAGTATTTT
v_gene: TRBV3-1/TRBV3-2
j_gene: TRBJ2-3
len: 16
d_gene: TRBD2
abundance: .

CDR3aa: CASSDQAGDTDTQYF
CDR3nt: TGTGCCAGCTCTGACCAAGCGGGGGACACAGATACGCAGTATTTT
v_gene: TRBV18
j_gene: TRBJ2-3
len: 15
d_gene: TRBD2
abundance: once

CDR3aa: CASSLYLSYEQYF
CDR3nt: TGTGCCAGCAGTTTATATCTGAGCTACGAGCAGTACTTC
v_gene: TRBV12-3/TRBV12-4
j_gene: TRBJ2-7
len: 13
d_gene: .
abundance: .

CDR3aa: CASSQGSGEGGYTF
CDR3nt: TGCGCCAGCAGCCAAGGTTCAGGGGAGGGTGGCTACACCTTC
v_gene: TRBV4-3
j_gene: TRBJ1-2
len: 14
d_gene: .
abundance: .

CDR3aa: CASSYLGGSRDTEAFF
CDR3nt: TGTGCCAGTAGTTACCTTGGAGGGAGTCGGGACACTGAAGCTTTCTTT
v_gene: TRBV19
j_gene: TRBJ1-1
len: 16
d_gene: .
abundance: .

CDR3aa: CAWSDENWGTDTQYF
CDR3nt: TGTGCCTGGAGTGACGAAAACTGGGGGACAGATACGCAGTATTTT
v_gene: TRBV30
j_gene: TRBJ2-3
len: 15
d_gene: .
abundance: few

CDR3aa: CASSQVVDNEQFF
CDR3nt: TGTGCCAGCAGCCAAGTAGTGGACAATGAGCAGTTCTTC
v_gene: TRBV4-2
j_gene: TRBJ2-1
len: 13
d_gene: .
abundance: .

CDR3aa: CASSSPLDSQQYF
CDR3nt: TGTGCCAGCAGTTCACCGCTTGACAGCCAGCAGTACTTC
v_gene: TRBV12-3/TRBV12-4
j_gene: TRBJ2-7
len: 13
d_gene: .
abundance: .

CDR3aa: CASSVSELSYNEQFF
CDR3nt: TGTGCCAGCAGCGTATCGGAGCTCTCCTACAATGAGCAGTTCTTC
v_gene: TRBV9
j_gene: TRBJ2-1
len: 15
d_gene: .
abundance: .

CDR3aa: CASSIDSPGLAGRSSYNEQFF
CDR3nt: TGTGCCAGTAGTATAGATTCTCCCGGACTAGCGGGGAGGAGCTCCTACAATGAGCAGTTCTTC
v_gene: TRBV19
j_gene: TRBJ2-1
len: 21
d_gene: TRBD2
abundance: .

CDR3aa: CASSFPIAGAEDTQYF
CDR3nt: TGTGCCAGCAGTTTCCCCATAGCGGGGGCCGAAGATACGCAGTATTTT
v_gene: TRBV28
j_gene: TRBJ2-3
len: 16
d_gene: TRBD2
abundance: few

CDR3aa: CASSPGTGVHEQYF
CDR3nt: TGTGCCAGCAGTCCCGGGACAGGGGTTCACGAGCAGTACTTC
v_gene: TRBV3-1/TRBV3-2
j_gene: TRBJ2-7
len: 14
d_gene: TRBD1
abundance: .

CDR3aa: CASSTGVGGTDTQYF
CDR3nt: TGTGCCAGCAGCACAGGCGTTGGGGGCACAGATACGCAGTATTTT
v_gene: TRBV7-3
j_gene: TRBJ2-3
len: 15
d_gene: .
abundance: few

CDR3aa: CASSHGGGGQPQHF
CDR3nt: TGTGCCAGCAGCCACGGGGGGGGCGGACAGCCCCAGCATTTT
v_gene: TRBV5-6
j_gene: TRBJ1-5
len: 14
d_gene: .
abundance: .

CDR3aa: CASSTIAGEVAQYF
CDR3nt: TGCGCCAGCAGTACTATAGCGGGGGAGGTCGCGCAGTATTTT
v_gene: TRBV5-1
j_gene: TRBJ2-3
len: 14
d_gene: TRBD2
abundance: .

CDR3aa: CASSLSVPEYNSPLHF
CDR3nt: TGTGCCAGCAGTTTATCGGTCCCAGAGTATAATTCACCCCTCCACTTT
v_gene: TRBV27
j_gene: TRBJ1-6
len: 16
d_gene: .
abundance: .

CDR3aa: CASSISGLAGNTDTQYF
CDR3nt: TGTGCCAGTAGTATTTCGGGACTAGCGGGCAACACAGATACGCAGTATTTT
v_gene: TRBV19
j_gene: TRBJ2-3
len: 17
d_gene: TRBD2
abundance: .

CDR3aa: CASKSGQNTGELFF
CDR3nt: TGTGCCAGCAAGTCCGGACAGAACACCGGGGAGCTGTTTTTT
v_gene: TRBV6-4
j_gene: TRBJ2-2
len: 14
d_gene: .
abundance: .